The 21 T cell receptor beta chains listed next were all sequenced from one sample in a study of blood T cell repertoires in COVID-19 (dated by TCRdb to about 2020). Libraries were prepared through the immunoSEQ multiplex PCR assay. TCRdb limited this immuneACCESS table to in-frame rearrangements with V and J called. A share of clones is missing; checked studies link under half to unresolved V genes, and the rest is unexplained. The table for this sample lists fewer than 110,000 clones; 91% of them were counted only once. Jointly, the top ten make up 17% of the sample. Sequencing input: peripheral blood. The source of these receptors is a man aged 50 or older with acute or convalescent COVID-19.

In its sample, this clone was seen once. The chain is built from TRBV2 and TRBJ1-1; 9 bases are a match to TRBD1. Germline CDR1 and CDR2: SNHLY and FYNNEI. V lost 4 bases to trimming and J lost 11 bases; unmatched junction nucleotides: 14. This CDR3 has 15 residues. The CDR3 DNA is TGTGCCAGCAGTGCTCAGGACAGGGGACAGTTAATGGCTTTCTTT. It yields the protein CASSAQDRGQLMAFF.

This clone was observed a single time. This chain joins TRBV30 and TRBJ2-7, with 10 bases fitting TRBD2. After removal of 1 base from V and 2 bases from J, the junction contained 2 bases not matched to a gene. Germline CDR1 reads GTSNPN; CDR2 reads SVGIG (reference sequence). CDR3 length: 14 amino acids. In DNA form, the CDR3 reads TGTGCCTGGAGTGGGACTAGCGGCCCCTACGAGCAGTACTTC. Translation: CAWSGTSGPYEQYF.

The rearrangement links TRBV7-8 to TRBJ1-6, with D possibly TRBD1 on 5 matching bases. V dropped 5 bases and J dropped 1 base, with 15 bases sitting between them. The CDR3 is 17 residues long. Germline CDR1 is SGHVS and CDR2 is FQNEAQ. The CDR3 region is CASSPLGQGSYNSPLHF. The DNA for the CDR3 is TGTGCCAGCAGCCCCCTAGGCCAGGGTTCCTATAATTCACCCCTCCACTTT.

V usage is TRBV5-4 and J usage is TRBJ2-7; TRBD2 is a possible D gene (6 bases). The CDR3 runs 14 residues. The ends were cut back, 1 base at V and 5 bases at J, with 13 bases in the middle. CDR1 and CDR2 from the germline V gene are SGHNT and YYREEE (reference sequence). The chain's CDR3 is CASSLWGLGDEQYF. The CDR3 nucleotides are TGTGCCAGCAGCTTGTGGGGACTGGGCGACGAGCAGTACTTC.

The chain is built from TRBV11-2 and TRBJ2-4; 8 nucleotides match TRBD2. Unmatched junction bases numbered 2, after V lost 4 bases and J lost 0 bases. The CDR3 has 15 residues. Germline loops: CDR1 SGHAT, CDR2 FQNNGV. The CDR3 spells CASSWRGEAKNIQYF. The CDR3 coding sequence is TGTGCCAGCAGCTGGCGGGGGGAAGCCAAAAACATTCAGTACTTC. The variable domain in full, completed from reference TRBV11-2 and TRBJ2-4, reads EAGVAQSPRYKIIEKRQSVAFWCNPISGHATLYWYQQILGQGPKLLIQFQNNGVVDDSQLPKDRFSAERLKGVDSTLKIQPAKLEDSAVYLCASSWRGEAKNIQYFGAGTRLSVL.

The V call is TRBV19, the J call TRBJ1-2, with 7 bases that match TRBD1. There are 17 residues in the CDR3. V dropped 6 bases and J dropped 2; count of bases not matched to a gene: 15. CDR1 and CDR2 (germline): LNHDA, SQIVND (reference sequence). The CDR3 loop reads CASRPGRETGMNYGYTF. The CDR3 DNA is TGTGCCAGTAGGCCCGGGAGGGAGACAGGGATGAACTATGGCTACACCTTC.

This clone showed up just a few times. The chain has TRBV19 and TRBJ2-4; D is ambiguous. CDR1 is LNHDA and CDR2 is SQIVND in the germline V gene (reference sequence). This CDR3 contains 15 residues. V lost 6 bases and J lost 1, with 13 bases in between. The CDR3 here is CASRAQIGAKNIQYF. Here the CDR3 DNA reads TGTGCCAGTAGGGCCCAAATCGGGGCCAAAAACATTCAGTACTTC. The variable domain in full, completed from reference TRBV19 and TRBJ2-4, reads DGGITQSPKYLFRKEGQNVTLSCEQNLNHDAMYWYRQDPGQGLRLIYYSQIVNDFQKGDIAEGYSVSREKKESFPLTVTSAQKNPTAFYLCASRAQIGAKNIQYFGAGTRLSVL.

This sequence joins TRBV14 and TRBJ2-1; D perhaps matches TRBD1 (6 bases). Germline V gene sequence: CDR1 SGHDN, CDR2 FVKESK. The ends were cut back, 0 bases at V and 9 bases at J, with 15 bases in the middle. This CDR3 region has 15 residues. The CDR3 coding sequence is TGTGCCAGCAGCCAAGATCAGACGAGGGGGATTGAGCAGTTCTTC. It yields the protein CASSQDQTRGIEQFF.

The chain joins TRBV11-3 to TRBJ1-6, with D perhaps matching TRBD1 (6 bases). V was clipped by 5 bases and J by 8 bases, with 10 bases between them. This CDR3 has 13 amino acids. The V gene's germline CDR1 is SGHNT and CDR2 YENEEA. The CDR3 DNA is TGTGCCAGCAGCCCCAGGACAGATTCACCCCTCCACTTT. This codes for CASSPRTDSPLHF.

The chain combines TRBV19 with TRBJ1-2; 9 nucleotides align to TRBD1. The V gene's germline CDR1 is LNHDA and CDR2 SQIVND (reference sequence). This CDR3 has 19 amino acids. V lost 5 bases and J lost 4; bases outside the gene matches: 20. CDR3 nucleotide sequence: TGTGCCAGTAGTCTACAATCTCTTGGACAGGGGACGTTTGGCTATGGCTACACCTTC. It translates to CASSLQSLGQGTFGYGYTF.

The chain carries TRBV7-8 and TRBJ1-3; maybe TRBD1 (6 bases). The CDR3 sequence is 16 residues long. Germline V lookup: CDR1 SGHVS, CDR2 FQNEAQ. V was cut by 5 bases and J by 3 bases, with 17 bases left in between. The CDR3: CASSRTDRPIGNTIYF. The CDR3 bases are TGTGCCAGCAGCCGAACGGACAGACCTATTGGAAACACCATATATTTT.

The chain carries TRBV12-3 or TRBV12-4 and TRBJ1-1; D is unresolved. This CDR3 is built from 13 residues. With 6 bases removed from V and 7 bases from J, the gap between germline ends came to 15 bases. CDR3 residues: CASRPPGLYEAFF. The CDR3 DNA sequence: TGTGCCAGCAGACCCCCGGGTCTCTATGAAGCTTTCTTT.

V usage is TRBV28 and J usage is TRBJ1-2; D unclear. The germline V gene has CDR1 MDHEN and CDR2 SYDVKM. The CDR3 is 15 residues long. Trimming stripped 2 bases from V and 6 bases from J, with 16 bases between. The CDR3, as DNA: TGTGCCAGCAGTTTAACTGCTCCGGGTGGTGATGGCTACACCTTC. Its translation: CASSLTAPGGDGYTF.

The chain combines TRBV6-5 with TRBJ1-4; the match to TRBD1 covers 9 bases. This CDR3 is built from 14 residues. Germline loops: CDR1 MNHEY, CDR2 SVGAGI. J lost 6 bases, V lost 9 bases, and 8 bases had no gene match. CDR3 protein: CASGGDREDEKLFF. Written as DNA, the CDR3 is TGTGCCAGTGGGGGGGACAGGGAAGATGAAAAACTGTTTTTT.

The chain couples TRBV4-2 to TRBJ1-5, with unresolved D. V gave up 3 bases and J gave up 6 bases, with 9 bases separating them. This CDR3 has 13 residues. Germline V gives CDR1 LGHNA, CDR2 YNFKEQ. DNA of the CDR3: TGTGCCAGCAGCCAGGGGAGCGGTCAGCCCCAGCATTTT. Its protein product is CASSQGSGQPQHF.

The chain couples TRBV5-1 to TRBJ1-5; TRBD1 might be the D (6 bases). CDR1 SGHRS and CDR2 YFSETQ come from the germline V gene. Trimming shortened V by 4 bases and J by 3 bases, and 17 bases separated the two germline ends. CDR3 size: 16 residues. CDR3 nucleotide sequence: TGCGCCAGCAGCCCGGGGACACCTCGAAACAATCAGCCCCAGCATTTT. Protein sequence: CASSPGTPRNNQPQHF.

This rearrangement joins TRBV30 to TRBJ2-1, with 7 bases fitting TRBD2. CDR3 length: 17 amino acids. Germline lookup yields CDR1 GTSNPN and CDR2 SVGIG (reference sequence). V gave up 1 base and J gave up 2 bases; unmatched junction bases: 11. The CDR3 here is CAWSGWGSGNPYNEQFF. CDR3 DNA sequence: TGTGCCTGGAGTGGTTGGGGGAGCGGGAACCCCTACAATGAGCAGTTCTTC.

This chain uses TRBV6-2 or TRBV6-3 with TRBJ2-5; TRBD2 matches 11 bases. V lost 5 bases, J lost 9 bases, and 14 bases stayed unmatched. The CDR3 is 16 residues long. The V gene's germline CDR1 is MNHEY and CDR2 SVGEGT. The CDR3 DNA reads TGTGCCAGCAGTACTCCGGGACTAGCGGCCCCGGGGGCCCAGTACTTC. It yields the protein CASSTPGLAAPGAQYF.

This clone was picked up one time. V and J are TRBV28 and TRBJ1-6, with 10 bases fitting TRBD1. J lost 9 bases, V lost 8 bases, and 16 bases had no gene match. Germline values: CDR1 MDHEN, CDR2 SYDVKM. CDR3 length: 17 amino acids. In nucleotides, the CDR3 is TGTGCCAGCCTTATCGGACGGACAGGGGGATTTACTTCACCCCTCCACTTT. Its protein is CASLIGRTGGFTSPLHF.

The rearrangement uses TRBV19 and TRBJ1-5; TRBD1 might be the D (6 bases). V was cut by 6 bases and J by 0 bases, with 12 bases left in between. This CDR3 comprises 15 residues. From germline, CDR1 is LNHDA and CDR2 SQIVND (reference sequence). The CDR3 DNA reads TGTGCCAGTAGGGCGGACAGATATAGCAATCAGCCCCAGCATTTT. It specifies CASRADRYSNQPQHF.

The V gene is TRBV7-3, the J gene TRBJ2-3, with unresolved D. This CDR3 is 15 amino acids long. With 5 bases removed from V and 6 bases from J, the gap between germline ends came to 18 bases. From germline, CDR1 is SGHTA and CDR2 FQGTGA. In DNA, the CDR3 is TGTGCCAGCAGCCCAATGGGCCCCCCGGCGGATACGCAGTATTTT. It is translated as CASSPMGPPADTQYF. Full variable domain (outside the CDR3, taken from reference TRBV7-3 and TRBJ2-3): GAGVSQTPSNKVTEKGKYVELRCDPISGHTALYWYRQSLGQGPEFLIYFQGTGAADDSGLPNDRFFAVRPEGSVSTLKIQRTERGDSAVYLCASSPMGPPADTQYFGPGTRLTVL.